Sequencing of this TCR beta chain was carried out in a study of blood T cell repertoires in COVID-19. Background on the study: The analysed material was cDNA or gDNA that came from T cells, B-cell-depleted T cells, or PBMCs.

In the authors' workflow: Using reference gene primer amplification, nucleated cell counts were estimated. Sequencing used immunoSEQ multiplex PCR; TCRdb keeps in-frame clones, though not all of them. From that table come the V and J calls and clone size; the DNA was used to work out D and trimming. The profile shows around 240,000 clones, around 90% of them singletons. Self-reported history from a screening survey and questionnaire set each donor's cohort. This CDR3 has 14 amino acids. CDR1 and CDR2 (germline): MNHEY, SVGAGI. The ends were cut back, 5 bases at V and 2 bases at J, with 12 bases in the middle.

The sequence was obtained from a human donor in a cohort exposed to, infected with or recovered from COVID-19 (not recorded which). The donor label of this sample is uncertain. This chain uses TRBV6-5 with TRBJ1-1; D perhaps matches TRBD1 (5 bases). Specimen: PBMCs or T cells enriched from blood (not recorded which). The CDR3 loop reads CASSTQGPNTEAFF. DNA for the CDR3: TGTGCCAGCAGTACGCAGGGCCCCAACACTGAAGCTTTCTTT.